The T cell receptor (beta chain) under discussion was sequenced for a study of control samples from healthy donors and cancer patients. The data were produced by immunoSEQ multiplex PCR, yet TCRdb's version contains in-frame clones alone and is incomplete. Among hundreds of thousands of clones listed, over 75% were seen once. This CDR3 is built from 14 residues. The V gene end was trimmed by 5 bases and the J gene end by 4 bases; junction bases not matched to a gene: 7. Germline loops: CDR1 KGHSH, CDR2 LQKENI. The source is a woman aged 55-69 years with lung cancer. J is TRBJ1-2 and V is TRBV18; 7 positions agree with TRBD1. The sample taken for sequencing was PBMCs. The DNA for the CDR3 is TGTGCCAGCTCAGCCTCAGGGGGGATCTATGGCTACACCTTC. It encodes CASSASGGIYGYTF. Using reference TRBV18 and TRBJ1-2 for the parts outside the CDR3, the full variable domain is NAGVMQNPRHLVRRRGQEARLRCSPMKGHSHVYWYRQLPEEGLKFMVYLQKENIIDESGMPKERFSAEFPKEGPSILRIQQVVRGDSAAYFCASSASGGIYGYTFGSGTRLTVV.